The rows below give T cell receptor beta chains drawn from one sample of a study of glioma-infiltrating T cells after dendritic cell vaccination. Only in-frame clones appear in the TCRdb table, and some are missing; sequencing was by immunoSEQ multiplex PCR. The profile shows about 87,000 clones, around 86% of them singletons. Here the sequenced sample was blood, taken after dendritic cell vaccination. All receptors derive from a human donor with glioblastoma. Both conserved end residues are part of each CDR3. Fields, in order: CDR3 DNA, CDR3 protein, V gene, D gene, J gene, clone size, CDR3 length. The D gene is left open where the match is weak. Clone size is shown for a subset of rows, as once, few, many or a class of expanded clone.

TGTGCCTGGAATGGACAGACCAATTCACCCCTCCACTTT CAWNGQTNSPLHF TRBV30 - TRBJ1-6 - 13
TGTGCCAGCAGCACACCGACACGTAGGAACACTGAAGCTTTCTTT CASSTPTRRNTEAFF TRBV13 - TRBJ1-1 - 15
TGTGCCAGTAGTACGAATACAGAGAACACTGAAGCTTTCTTT CASSTNTENTEAFF TRBV19 - TRBJ1-1 - 14
TGTGCCAGCAGCCAAGATTGGGAGGGGAGCACTGAAGCTTTCTTT CASSQDWEGSTEAFF TRBV4-2 - TRBJ1-1 once 15
TGTGCCAGCAGTGGACAGGGCGCTTACCAAGAGACCCAGTACTTC CASSGQGAYQETQYF TRBV6-1 TRBD1 TRBJ2-5 - 15
TGCGCCAGCAGCTTTCTCGAGGGACAGGGAGATTCCTATGGCTACACCTTC CASSFLEGQGDSYGYTF TRBV5-1 TRBD1 TRBJ1-2 - 17
TGTGCCAGCAGTGAAGTGTGGGGGACAGGATGGGAAAAACTGTTTTTT CASSEVWGTGWEKLFF TRBV6-1 TRBD1 TRBJ1-4 - 16
TGTGCCAGCAGTGAACAGGGGAACACCGGGGAGCTGTTTTTT CASSEQGNTGELFF TRBV6-5 - TRBJ2-2 - 14
TGTGCCAGCATGTTAGGGGCCAACAATGAGCAGTTCTTC CASMLGANNEQFF TRBV2 - TRBJ2-1 - 13
TGTGCCAGCAGTGCGAGGCAGGGAGGCACCGGGGAGCTGTTTTTT CASSARQGGTGELFF TRBV2 - TRBJ2-2 - 15
TGTGCCAGCAGCTTAGGGGCAGGGCAGGAGAGTTTT CASSLGAGQESF TRBV7-9 - TRBJ1-4 - 12
TGTGCCACCACGCGTGGACAGGGGGCAAGTGATGAAAAACTGTTTTTT CATTRGQGASDEKLFF TRBV19 TRBD1 TRBJ1-4 - 16
TGTGCCAGCAGGACAGAAAAAAAGCCCCAGCATTTT CASRTEKKPQHF TRBV2 - TRBJ1-5 many 12
TGTGCCAGCAGTTCACTAAATTCACCCCTCCACTTT CASSSLNSPLHF TRBV6-1 - TRBJ1-6 - 12
TGTGCCAGCATGGAGGGTACTGAAGCTTTCTTT CASMEGTEAFF TRBV2 - TRBJ1-1 - 11
TGTGCTAGTGCCTCCCAGGGGCTTTTACCATACAATGAGCAGTTCTTC CASASQGLLPYNEQFF TRBV12-5 - TRBJ2-1 - 16
TGTGCCAGCACCCTACAGGGACAGGGGGCAAGTGCTTTCTTT CASTLQGQGASAFF TRBV6-1 TRBD1 TRBJ1-1 - 14
TGTGCCAGCAGCGACCGGGAGGGGATCGTTAACTATGGCTACACCTTC CASSDREGIVNYGYTF TRBV9 - TRBJ1-2 - 16
TGTGCCAGTAGTATTTCTGGGAGAAGCTCCTACAATGAGCAGTTCTTC CASSISGRSSYNEQFF TRBV19 - TRBJ2-1 - 16
TGTGCCAGCAGCTTGTCGGGACAAGGGCGACATGAGCAGTTCTTC CASSLSGQGRHEQFF TRBV5-4 - TRBJ2-1 - 15
TGTGCCAGCAGCTTAGGTCAGGGGGCCTATACGCAGTATTTT CASSLGQGAYTQYF TRBV11-3 TRBD1 TRBJ2-3 - 14
TGTGCCAGTAGTTTTGGACAGGACCGAGAGCAGTTCTTC CASSFGQDREQFF TRBV19 TRBD1 TRBJ2-1 - 13
TGTGCCAGCAGCCTCGGACTAGCGGGGGGGAACACCGGGGAGCTGTTTTTT CASSLGLAGGNTGELFF TRBV11-3 TRBD2 TRBJ2-2 - 17
TGTGCCAGTAGTATAGGGGGGCTGGGTGAAGTCAATGAGCAGTTCTTC CASSIGGLGEVNEQFF TRBV19 - TRBJ2-1 - 16
TGCGCCAGCAGCTTGGATCCAGATGGCTACACCTTC CASSLDPDGYTF TRBV5-1 - TRBJ1-2 - 12
TGTGCCAGCAGCGAACCGGGACAGGGGAACACTGAAGCTTTCTTT CASSEPGQGNTEAFF TRBV5-4 TRBD1 TRBJ1-1 - 15
TGTGCCATCAGTGAGGCGATTAGCCGGCAGCCCCAGCATTTT CAISEAISRQPQHF TRBV10-3 - TRBJ1-5 - 14
TGTGCCAGCTCGCCTGGGAGGACCTCTGGAAACACCATATATTTT CASSPGRTSGNTIYF TRBV18 - TRBJ1-3 - 15
TGTGCCAGCAGCTTAGGTCCGGGATCCGAAGCTTTCTTT CASSLGPGSEAFF TRBV7-6 - TRBJ1-1 - 13
TGCGCCAGCAGCTTACTGACTAACTATGGCTACACCTTC CASSLLTNYGYTF TRBV5-1 - TRBJ1-2 - 13
TGTGCCAGCAGCTTTTCCAGGGGCTCACCCCTCCACTTT CASSFSRGSPLHF TRBV7-9 - TRBJ1-6 - 13
TGTGCCAGCAGGGGTCGGCTAGCCGACACCGGGGAGCTGTTTTTT CASRGRLADTGELFF TRBV5-4 - TRBJ2-2 - 15
TGTGCCAGTAGTCTAACCGACGGAGGCACTGAAGCTTTCTTT CASSLTDGGTEAFF TRBV19 - TRBJ1-1 - 14
TGCGCCAGCAGTGAGTCGGGACAGGGGTGGCAAGATGGCTACACCTTC CASSESGQGWQDGYTF TRBV10-2 TRBD1 TRBJ1-2 once 16
TGTGCCACCAGCAGAGTTGGCGGCTACCCGAACACCGGGGAGCTGTTTTTT CATSRVGGYPNTGELFF TRBV15 - TRBJ2-2 - 17
TGCGCCAGCAGACTAGGGACAGGGGGCACTGAAGCTTTCTTT CASRLGTGGTEAFF TRBV5-1 TRBD1 TRBJ1-1 few 14
TGTGCCAGCAGTGGGGCCGGGGGGAGCAATCAGCCCCAGCATTTT CASSGAGGSNQPQHF TRBV2 - TRBJ1-5 - 15
TGCGCCAGCAGCTCGCTGACTAGCGGGGGGTCTCAAGAGACCCAGTACTTC CASSSLTSGGSQETQYF TRBV5-1 TRBD2 TRBJ2-5 - 17
TGTGCCAGTAGTATAGTATTGTACACTGAAGCTTTCTTT CASSIVLYTEAFF TRBV19 - TRBJ1-1 - 13
TGCAGCGTTTTTGATCGGCGACAGGGGGTCGTCAATGAGCAGTTCTTC CSVFDRRQGVVNEQFF TRBV29-1 TRBD1 TRBJ2-1 - 16
TGTGCCAGCAGCCTACAGGGGCCCTATGGCTACACCTTC CASSLQGPYGYTF TRBV5-6 TRBD1 TRBJ1-2 - 13
TGCGCCAGCAGCTCCTGGGGGCCGGGTCAAGGAAACACCGGGGAGCTGTTTTTT CASSSWGPGQGNTGELFF TRBV5-1 - TRBJ2-2 - 18
TGCGCCAGCAGCTTGGGTGACAGGGGGATTCGGGAGCTGTTTTTT CASSLGDRGIRELFF TRBV5-1 TRBD1 TRBJ2-2 - 15
TGTGCCAGCAGGGGGGGAGATAAAGGAAATCAGCCCCAGCATTTT CASRGGDKGNQPQHF TRBV2 - TRBJ1-5 once 15
TGCAGCGGTACCGACAGGGGCTACGGGGGAACTGAAGCTTTCTTT CSGTDRGYGGTEAFF TRBV29-1 TRBD1 TRBJ1-1 once 15
TGTGCCAGCAGGGAAATCTTTAGCGGCAGTCAGCAGTATTTT CASREIFSGSQQYF TRBV7-2 - TRBJ2-3 - 14
TGTGCCAGCAGTTACCGAACGGATTCACCCCTCCACTTT CASSYRTDSPLHF TRBV6-5 - TRBJ1-6 - 13
TGTGCCAGCAGCGTCGGGGGGGGATCAGATACGCAGTATTTT CASSVGGGSDTQYF TRBV7-3 TRBD2 TRBJ2-3 - 14
TGTGCCAGCAGCACAGGGTTAAACAATGAGCAGTTCTTC CASSTGLNNEQFF TRBV5-4 - TRBJ2-1 - 13
TGTGCCAGCAGCCTCAGTGCCGGGAGGGAGACCGGGGAGCTGTTTTTT CASSLSAGRETGELFF TRBV11-3 TRBD2 TRBJ2-2 - 16
TGCGCCAGCAGCCCCGGACTAGCGGGGGGTCCGCTCTCCTACAATGAGCAGTTCTTC CASSPGLAGGPLSYNEQFF TRBV5-1 TRBD2 TRBJ2-1 - 19